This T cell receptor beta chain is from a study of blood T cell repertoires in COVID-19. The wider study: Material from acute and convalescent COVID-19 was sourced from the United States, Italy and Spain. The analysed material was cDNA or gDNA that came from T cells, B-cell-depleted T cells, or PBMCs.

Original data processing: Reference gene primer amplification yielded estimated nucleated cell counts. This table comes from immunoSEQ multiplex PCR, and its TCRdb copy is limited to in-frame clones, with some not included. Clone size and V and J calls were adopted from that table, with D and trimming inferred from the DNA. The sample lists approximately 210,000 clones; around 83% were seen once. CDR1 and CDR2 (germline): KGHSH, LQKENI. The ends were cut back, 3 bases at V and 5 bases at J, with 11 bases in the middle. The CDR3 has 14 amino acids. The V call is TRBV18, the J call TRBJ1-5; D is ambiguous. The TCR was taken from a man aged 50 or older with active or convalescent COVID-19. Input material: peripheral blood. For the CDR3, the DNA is TGTGCCAGCTCACCGGGCCTGGTGCATCAGCCCCAGCATTTT. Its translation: CASSPGLVHQPQHF.